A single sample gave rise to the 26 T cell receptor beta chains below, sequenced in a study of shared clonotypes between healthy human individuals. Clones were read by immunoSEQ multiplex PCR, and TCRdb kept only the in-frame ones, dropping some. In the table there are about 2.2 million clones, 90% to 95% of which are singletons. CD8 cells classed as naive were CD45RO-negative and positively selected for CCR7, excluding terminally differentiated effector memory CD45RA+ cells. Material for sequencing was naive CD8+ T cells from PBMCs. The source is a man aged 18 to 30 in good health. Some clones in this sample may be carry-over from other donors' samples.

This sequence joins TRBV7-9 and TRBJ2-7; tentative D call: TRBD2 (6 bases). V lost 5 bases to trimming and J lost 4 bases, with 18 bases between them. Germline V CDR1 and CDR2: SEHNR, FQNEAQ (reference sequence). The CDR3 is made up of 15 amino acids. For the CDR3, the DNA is TGTGCCAGCAGCCGCCGGGGTCCCCGGGGGTACGAGCAGTACTTC. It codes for CASSRRGPRGYEQYF.

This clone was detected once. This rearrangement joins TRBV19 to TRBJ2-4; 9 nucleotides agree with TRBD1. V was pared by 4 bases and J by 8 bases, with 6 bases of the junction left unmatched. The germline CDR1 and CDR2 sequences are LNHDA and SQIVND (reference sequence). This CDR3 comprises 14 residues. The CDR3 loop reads CASSTNRGPDIQYF. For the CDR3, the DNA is TGTGCCAGTAGTACAAACAGGGGGCCAGACATTCAGTACTTC.

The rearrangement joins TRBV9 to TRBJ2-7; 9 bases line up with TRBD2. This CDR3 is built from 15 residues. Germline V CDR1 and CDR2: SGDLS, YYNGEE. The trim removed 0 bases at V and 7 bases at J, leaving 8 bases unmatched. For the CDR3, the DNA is TGTGCCAGCAGCGTAGCGTCTAGCGGGATCGGGGAGCAGTACTTC. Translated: CASSVASSGIGEQYF.

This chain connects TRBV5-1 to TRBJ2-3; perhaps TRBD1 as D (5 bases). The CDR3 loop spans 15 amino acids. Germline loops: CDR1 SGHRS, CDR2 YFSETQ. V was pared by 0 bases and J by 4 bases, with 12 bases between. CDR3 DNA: TGCGCCAGCAGCTTGGGCCAGGGCAGAGCAGATACGCAGTATTTT. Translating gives CASSLGQGRADTQYF.

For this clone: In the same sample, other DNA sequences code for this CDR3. CDR3 protein: CASSFSGGETQYF. CDR3 nucleotide sequence: TGTGCCAGCAGTTTCTCGGGAGGAGAGACCCAGTACTTC. The V gene is TRBV28, the J gene TRBJ2-5, with 7 bases aligning to TRBD2. The V and J ends lost 3 bases and 4 bases, in that order; junction bases with no gene match: 2. The CDR3 extends over 13 amino acids. From germline, CDR1 is MDHEN and CDR2 SYDVKM.

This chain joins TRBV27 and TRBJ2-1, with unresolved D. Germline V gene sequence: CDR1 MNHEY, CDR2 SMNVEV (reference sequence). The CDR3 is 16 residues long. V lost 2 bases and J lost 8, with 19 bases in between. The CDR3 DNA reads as TGTGCCAGCAGTTTAGTGGGAACCGTCGGAGCCTATGAGCAGTTCTTC. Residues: CASSLVGTVGAYEQFF.

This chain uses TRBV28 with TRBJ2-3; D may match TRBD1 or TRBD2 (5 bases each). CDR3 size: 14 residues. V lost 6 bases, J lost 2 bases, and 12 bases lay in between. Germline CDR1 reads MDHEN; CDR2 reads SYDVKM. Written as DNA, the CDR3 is TGTGCCAGCAGCCTTGAGGGGTTCACAGATACGCAGTATTTT. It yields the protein CASSLEGFTDTQYF.

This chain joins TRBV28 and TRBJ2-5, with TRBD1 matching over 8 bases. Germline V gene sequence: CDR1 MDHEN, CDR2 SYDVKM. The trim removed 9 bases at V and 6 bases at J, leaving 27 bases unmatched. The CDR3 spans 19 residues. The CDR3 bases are TGTGCCAGTCAGTTTGGAGGGGGGACAGGCGGTCCCTCCGTTAAGACCCAGTACTTC. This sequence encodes CASQFGGGTGGPSVKTQYF.

CDR3 coding DNA: TGTGCCAGCAGCGTTAACAGGGGGCCCCAAGAGACCCAGTACTTC. Its translation: CASSVNRGPQETQYF. The rearrangement links TRBV7-9 to TRBJ2-5; TRBD1 matches 9 bases. Germline loops: CDR1 SEHNR, CDR2 FQNEAQ (reference sequence). V gave up 5 bases and J gave up 1 base; unmatched junction bases: 5. The CDR3 has 15 amino acids.

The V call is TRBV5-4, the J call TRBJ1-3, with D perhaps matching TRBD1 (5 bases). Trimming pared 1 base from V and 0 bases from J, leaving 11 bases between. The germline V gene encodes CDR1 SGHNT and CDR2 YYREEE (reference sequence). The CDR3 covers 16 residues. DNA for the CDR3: TGTGCCAGCAGCTTGTTGGGGGGAAGCTCTGGAAACACCATATATTTT. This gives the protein CASSLLGGSSGNTIYF.

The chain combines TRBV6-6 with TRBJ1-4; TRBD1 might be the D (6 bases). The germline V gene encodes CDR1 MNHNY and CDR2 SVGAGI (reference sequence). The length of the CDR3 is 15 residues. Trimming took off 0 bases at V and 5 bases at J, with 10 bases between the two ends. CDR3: CASSYSMRGNEKLFF. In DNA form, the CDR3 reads TGTGCCAGCAGTTACTCGATGAGGGGGAATGAAAAACTGTTTTTT.

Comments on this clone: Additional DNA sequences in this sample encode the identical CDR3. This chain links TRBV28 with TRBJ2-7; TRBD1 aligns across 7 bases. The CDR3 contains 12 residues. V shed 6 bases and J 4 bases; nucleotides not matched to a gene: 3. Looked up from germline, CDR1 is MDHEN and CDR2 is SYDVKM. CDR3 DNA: TGTGCCAGCAGCCCAGGGGGTTACGAGCAGTACTTC. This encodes CASSPGGYEQYF.

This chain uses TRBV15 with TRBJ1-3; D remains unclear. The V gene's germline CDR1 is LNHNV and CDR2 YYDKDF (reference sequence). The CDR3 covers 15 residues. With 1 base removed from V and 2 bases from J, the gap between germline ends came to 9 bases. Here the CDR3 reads CATSRGLPPGNTIYF. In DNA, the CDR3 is TGTGCCACCAGCAGAGGTCTCCCGCCTGGAAACACCATATATTTT.

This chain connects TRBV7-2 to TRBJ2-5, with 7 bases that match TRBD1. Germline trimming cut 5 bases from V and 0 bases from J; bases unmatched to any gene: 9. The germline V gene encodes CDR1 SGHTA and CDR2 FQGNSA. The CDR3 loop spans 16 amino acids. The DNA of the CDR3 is TGTGCCAGCAGCCCTCGGGACAGTAACTACCAAGAGACCCAGTACTTC. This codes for CASSPRDSNYQETQYF.

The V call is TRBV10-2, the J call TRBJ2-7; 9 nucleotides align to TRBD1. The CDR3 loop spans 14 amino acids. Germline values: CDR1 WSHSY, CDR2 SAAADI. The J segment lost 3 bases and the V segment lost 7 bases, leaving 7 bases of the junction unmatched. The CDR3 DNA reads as TGCGCCAGCACGCCCGGGACAGGGCACTACGAGCAGTACTTC. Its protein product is CASTPGTGHYEQYF.

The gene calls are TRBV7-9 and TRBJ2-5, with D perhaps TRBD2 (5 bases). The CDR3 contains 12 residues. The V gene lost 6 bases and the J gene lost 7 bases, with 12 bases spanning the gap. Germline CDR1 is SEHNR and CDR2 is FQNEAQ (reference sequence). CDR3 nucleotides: TGTGCCAGCAGTGGAGGCACACGGACCCAGTACTTC. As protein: CASSGGTRTQYF.

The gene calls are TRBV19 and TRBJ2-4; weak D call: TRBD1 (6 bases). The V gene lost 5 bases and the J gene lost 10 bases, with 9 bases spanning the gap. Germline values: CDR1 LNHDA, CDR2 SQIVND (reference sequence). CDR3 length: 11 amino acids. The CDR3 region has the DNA TGTGCCAGTAGTCTCGGACAGATTCAGTACTTC. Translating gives CASSLGQIQYF.

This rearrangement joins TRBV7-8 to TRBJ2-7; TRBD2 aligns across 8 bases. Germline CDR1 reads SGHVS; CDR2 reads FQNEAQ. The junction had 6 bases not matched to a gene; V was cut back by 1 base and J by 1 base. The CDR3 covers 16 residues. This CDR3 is CASSLVAGGGSYEQYF. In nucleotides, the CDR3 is TGTGCCAGCAGCTTAGTGGCGGGAGGCGGGTCCTACGAGCAGTACTTC. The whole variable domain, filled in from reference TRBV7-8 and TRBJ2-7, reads GAGVSQSPRYKVAKRGQDVALRCDPISGHVSLFWYQQALGQGPEFLTYFQNEAQLDKSGLPSDRFFAERPEGSVSTLKIQRTQQEDSAVYLCASSLVAGGGSYEQYFGPGTRLTVT.

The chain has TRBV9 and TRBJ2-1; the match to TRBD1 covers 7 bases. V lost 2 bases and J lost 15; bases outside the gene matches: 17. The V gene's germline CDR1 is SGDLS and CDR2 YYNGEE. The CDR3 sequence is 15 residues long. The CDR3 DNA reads TGTGCCAGCAGCGTCGGCACCTCCACAGGGGATAATATGTTCTTC. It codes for CASSVGTSTGDNMFF. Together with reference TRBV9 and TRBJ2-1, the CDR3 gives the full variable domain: DSGVTQTPKHLITATGQRVTLRCSPRSGDLSVYWYQQSLDQGLQFLIQYYNGEERAKGNILERFSAQQFPDLHSELNLSSLELGDSALYFCASSVGTSTGDNMFFGPGTRLTVL.

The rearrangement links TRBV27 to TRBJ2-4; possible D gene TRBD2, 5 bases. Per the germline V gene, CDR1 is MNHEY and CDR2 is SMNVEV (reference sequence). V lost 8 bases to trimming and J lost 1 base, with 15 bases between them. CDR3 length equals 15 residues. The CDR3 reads CASHPLSGAKNIQYF. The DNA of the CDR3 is TGTGCCAGCCACCCGCTCTCGGGGGCCAAAAACATTCAGTACTTC.

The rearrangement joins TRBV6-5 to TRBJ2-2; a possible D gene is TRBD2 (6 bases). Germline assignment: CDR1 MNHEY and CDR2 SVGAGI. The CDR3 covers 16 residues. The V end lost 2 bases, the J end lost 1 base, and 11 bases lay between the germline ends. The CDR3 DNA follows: TGTGCCAGCAGTTACGTCGGGGGACGGAACACCGGGGAGCTGTTTTTT. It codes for CASSYVGGRNTGELFF.

The CDR3 spells CASSVVMGQSTDTQYF. DNA for the CDR3: TGTGCCAGCAGCGTAGTGATGGGACAGAGCACAGATACGCAGTATTTT. The chain uses TRBV9 and TRBJ2-3, with TRBD1 matching over 7 bases. This CDR3 contains 16 residues. Germline lookup yields CDR1 SGDLS and CDR2 YYNGEE. J gave up 0 bases and V 0 bases, and 4 bases lay outside the gene matches.

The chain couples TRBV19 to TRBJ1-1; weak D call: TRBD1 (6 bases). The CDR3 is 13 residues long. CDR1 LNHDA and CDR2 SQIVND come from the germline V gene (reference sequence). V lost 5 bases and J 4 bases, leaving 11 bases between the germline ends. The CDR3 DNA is TGTGCCAGTAGTGCTAACAGGGCCACTGAAGCTTTCTTT. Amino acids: CASSANRATEAFF.

The DNA of the CDR3 is TGCAGCGTTGCGGGGGCTAGCGGTTTCCAGTACTTC. The encoded protein is CSVAGASGFQYF. The V gene is TRBV29-1, the J gene TRBJ2-5, with a possible D match to TRBD2 (7 bases). CDR3 length equals 12 residues. CDR1 is SQVTM, CDR2 ANQGSEA, per germline. V gave up 4 bases and J gave up 10 bases, with 16 bases separating them.

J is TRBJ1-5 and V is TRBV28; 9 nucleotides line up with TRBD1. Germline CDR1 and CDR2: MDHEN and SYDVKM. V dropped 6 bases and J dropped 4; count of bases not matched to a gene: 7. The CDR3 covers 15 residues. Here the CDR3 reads CASSLDRGFNQPQHF. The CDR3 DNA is TGTGCCAGCAGCCTCGACAGGGGGTTTAATCAGCCCCAGCATTTT.

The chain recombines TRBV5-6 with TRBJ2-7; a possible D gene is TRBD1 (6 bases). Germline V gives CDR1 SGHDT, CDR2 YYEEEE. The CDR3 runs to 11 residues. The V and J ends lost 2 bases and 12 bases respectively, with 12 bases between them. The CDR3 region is CASSLTRGRYF. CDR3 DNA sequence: TGTGCCAGCAGCTTAACCAGGGGCCGGTACTTC.